Each of the 3 T cell receptor beta chains below was sequenced from the same sample in a study of cytomegalovirus exposure and HLA in healthy donors. The PCR contained 60 Vbeta and 13 Jbeta primers. Sequencing was performed with immunoSEQ multiplex PCR; in TCRdb, only in-frame clones are kept and a portion is missing. The sample holds 99,000 or so clones, 69% seen once. What was sequenced was PBMCs. Every receptor here comes from a man younger than 45 in good health and CMV-seronegative.

V usage is TRBV10-3 and J usage is TRBJ2-1, with 12 bases lining up with TRBD2. The CDR3 consists of 17 residues. Germline CDR1 and CDR2: ENHRY and SYGVKD. V trimming: 5 bases; J trimming: 9 bases; junction bases outside the gene matches: 14. The CDR3 DNA reads TGTGCCATCAGTCGACTAGCGGGAGTAGGAATTTCGGGTGAGCAGTTCTTC. This codes for CAISRLAGVGISGEQFF.

This chain links TRBV10-3 with TRBJ2-1; 12 nucleotides line up with TRBD2. Trimming cost V 6 bases and J 8 bases; bases outside gene matches: 8. Germline V CDR1 and CDR2: ENHRY, SYGVKD. The CDR3 runs 15 residues. The CDR3 here is CAIRRETSGSYEQFF. The CDR3 region has the DNA TGTGCCATCAGAAGAGAGACTAGCGGGAGCTATGAGCAGTTCTTC.

V is TRBV6-4 and J is TRBJ1-4, with 9 bases matching TRBD1. The length of the CDR3 is 16 residues. Unmatched junction bases numbered 11, after V lost 6 bases and J lost 6 bases. Germline CDR1 and CDR2: MRHNA and SNTAGT. The CDR3 loop reads CASSTGQGEEDEKLFF. DNA for the CDR3: TGTGCCAGCAGCACGGGACAGGGTGAGGAGGATGAAAAACTGTTTTTT.